What follows are 14 T cell receptor beta chains derived from one specimen sequenced in a study of blood T cells in healthy people across ages. A sample-barcoded 5' primer and a J-beta primer mix were used in a second PCR of roughly 7 to 11 cycles. From the 5' RACE reads, TCRdb called clonotypes with MiXCR, one entry per CDR3 protein. The sample includes hundreds of thousands of distinct CDR3 sequences, 25% to 35% of them seen just once. Material for sequencing was blood. The source of these receptors is a woman older than 75 in good health.

This clonotype has at least ten counts. J is TRBJ1-1 and V is TRBV27; no clear D. The CDR3 covers 13 residues. Between the trimmed V and J ends, which lost 5 bases and 0 bases, there was a span of 7 bases. The germline CDR1 and CDR2 sequences are MNHEY and SMNVEV (reference sequence). CDR3 residues: CASSALMNTEAFF. The CDR3 DNA reads TGTGCCAGCAGTGCCCTAATGAACACTGAAGCTTTCTTT.

This clonotype was found many times. This may arise from a read error, as a much more abundant clone is one base away. The V call is TRBV27, the J call TRBJ2-7; weak D call: TRBD2 (7 bases). CDR1 and CDR2 from the germline V gene are MNHEY and SMNVEV (reference sequence). CDR3 size: 15 residues. Here the CDR3 reads CASSLMWGGPYEQYF. The CDR3 DNA is TGTGCCAGCAGTTTAATGTGGGGGGGCCCCTATGAGCAGTACTTC.

This clonotype was found a few times. This chain joins TRBV3-1 and TRBJ2-7; no reliable D call. The V gene's germline CDR1 is LGHDT and CDR2 YNNKEL (reference sequence). The CDR3 length is 15 residues. V was cut by 1 base and J by 2 bases, with 12 bases left in between. The CDR3 loop is CASSQALKSAYEQYF. CDR3 in DNA: TGTGCCAGCAGCCAAGCCCTAAAGTCAGCCTACGAGCAGTACTTC.

This chain links TRBV24-1 with TRBJ2-1, with 10 bases aligning to TRBD1. This CDR3 is built from 13 residues. From germline, CDR1 is KGHDR and CDR2 SFDVKD. The J segment lost 8 bases and the V segment lost 6 bases, leaving 3 bases of the junction unmatched. CDR3 nucleotides: TGTGCCACCAGTCGACAGGGGGCTGATGAGCAGTTCTTC. This codes for CATSRQGADEQFF.

A few counts support this clonotype. CDR3 region: CSARVAKGDSNQPQHF. In DNA, the CDR3 is TGCAGTGCTAGAGTAGCGAAAGGGGATAGCAATCAGCCCCAGCATTTT. This chain uses TRBV20-1 with TRBJ1-5; TRBD1 might be the D (5 bases). Looked up from germline, CDR1 is DFQATT and CDR2 is SNEGSKA (reference sequence). Trimming shortened V by 1 base and J by 0 bases, and 13 bases separated the two germline ends. The CDR3 spans 16 residues.

Remarks on this clonotype: A read error may be the cause here, since a much bigger clone is one base away. The chain recombines TRBV6-6 with TRBJ2-7; no definite D call. Trimming took off 2 bases at V and 2 bases at J, with 4 bases between the two ends. Germline assignment: CDR1 MNHNY and CDR2 SVGAGI (reference sequence). This CDR3 is 12 amino acids long. CDR3 residues: CASSYQAYEQYF. Here the CDR3 DNA reads TGTGCCAGCAGTTACCAGGCCTACGAGCAGTACTTC.

On this clonotype: A much more abundant neighbour one base away suggests this may be a read error. The chain links TRBV6-2 or TRBV6-3 to TRBJ2-4; 8 nucleotides agree with TRBD1. This CDR3 is 15 amino acids long. CDR1 and CDR2 (germline): MNHEY, SVGEGT. As DNA, the CDR3 is TGTGCCAGCAGGCGCCGTCGACAGGGGAAAAAAATTCAGTACTTC. Translated: CASRRRRQGKKIQYF.

This clonotype has ten or more counts. This chain uses TRBV6-2 or TRBV6-3 with TRBJ2-7; D is possibly TRBD2 (6 bases). The V end lost 6 bases, the J end lost 3 bases, and 15 bases lay between the germline ends. The CDR3 contains 14 residues. Germline CDR1 MNHEY, CDR2 SVGEGT. Here the CDR3 DNA reads TGTGCCAGCAGCCAAATGGCGGGGAGCTACGAGCAGTACTTC. This codes for CASSQMAGSYEQYF.

This clonotype was counted only a few times. This rearrangement joins TRBV5-1 to TRBJ2-2; D is unresolved. Trimming cost V 2 bases and J 7 bases, with 9 bases left between them. The CDR3 runs to 13 residues. Germline V gene data show CDR1 as SGHRS and CDR2 as YFSETQ. The CDR3 here is CASSLKGIGELFF. CDR3 in DNA: TGCGCCAGCAGCTTAAAAGGAATCGGGGAGCTGTTTTTT. Drawing the rest from reference TRBV5-1 and TRBJ2-2, the complete variable domain is KAGVTQTPRYLIKTRGQQVTLSCSPISGHRSVSWYQQTPGQGLQFLFEYFSETQRNKGNFPGRFSGRQFSNSRSEMNVSTLELGDSALYLCASSLKGIGELFFGEGSRLTVL.

This clonotype came up many times. This rearrangement joins TRBV6-1 to TRBJ1-2; D is ambiguous. The V and J ends lost 2 bases and 11 bases respectively, with 18 bases between them. Germline lookup yields CDR1 MNHNS and CDR2 SASEGT. CDR3 length: 14 amino acids. The CDR3 protein is CASSEMRSLQFYTF. DNA for the CDR3: TGTGCCAGCAGTGAAATGCGAAGTTTACAATTTTACACCTTC.

This clonotype was observed at least ten times. The V gene is TRBV12-3 or TRBV12-4, the J gene TRBJ1-2, with D possibly TRBD1 on 6 matching bases. Trimming took 3 bases from V and 7 from J, leaving 15 bases between them. CDR3 size: 14 residues. CDR3 protein: CASSFAQGTAGYTF. Here the CDR3 DNA reads TGTGCCAGCAGTTTTGCCCAGGGGACGGCTGGCTACACCTTC.

Regarding this clonotype: One end of the junction fails to match germline, which may point to a read error. The V gene is TRBV28, the J gene TRBJ2-2; no reliable D call. The CDR3 spans 15 residues. Germline assignment: CDR1 MDHEN and CDR2 SYDVKM. CDR3 in amino acids: CTSSSRSLYTGELFF. The DNA of the CDR3 is TGTACCAGCAGTTCCCGTTCACTATACACCGGGGAGCTGTTTTTT.

The V and J genes are TRBV6-5 and TRBJ1-6; tentatively, D is TRBD1 (5 bases). This CDR3 is 15 amino acids long. V was cut by 0 bases and J by 10 bases, with 13 bases left in between. CDR1 and CDR2 from the germline V gene are MNHEY and SVGAGI. This chain's CDR3 is CASSYSPTGGSPLHF. CDR3 coding DNA: TGTGCCAGCAGTTACTCACCTACAGGAGGATCACCCCTCCACTTT.

This clonotype was recorded many times. The rearrangement joins TRBV30 to TRBJ2-1, with D possibly being TRBD1 or TRBD2 (5 bases each). V was pared by 4 bases and J by 5 bases, with 6 bases between. Germline-derived CDR1 and CDR2 are GTSNPN and SVGIG (reference sequence). CDR3 length: 11 amino acids. In nucleotides, the CDR3 is TGTGCCTGGATGGGGGACAATGAGCAGTTCTTC. Translating it yields CAWMGDNEQFF.